The 20 T cell receptor beta chains presented below share a single source sample, sequenced in a study of OX40 agonist ivuxolimab in advanced cancers. TCRdb keeps only in-frame clones here, not all; method: immunoSEQ multiplex PCR. This sample has 50,000 to 60,000 clones; roughly nine tenths occur once, and the top ten carry 14%. Sample: CD4+ or CD8+ T cells sorted from blood, taken in a trial of the OX40 agonist ivuxolimab. The receptors originated from an adult with an advanced solid tumor such as melanoma, head and neck, liver or kidney cancer.

The sample holds one count of this clone. V is TRBV27 and J is TRBJ1-5; D not certain. Germline assignment: CDR1 MNHEY and CDR2 SMNVEV (reference sequence). Trimming shortened V by 3 bases and J by 1 base, and 7 bases separated the two germline ends. This CDR3 spans 14 amino acids. The CDR3 sequence: CASSFAGSNQPQHF. CDR3 coding DNA: TGTGCCAGCAGTTTCGCGGGGAGCAATCAGCCCCAGCATTTT.

This clone was recorded at least ten times. CDR3 region: CASSLFRGNYEQYF. CDR3 nucleotides: TGTGCCAGCAGCTTATTTCGGGGGAACTACGAGCAGTACTTC. This chain connects TRBV11-2 to TRBJ2-7; a weak D match, TRBD2 (6 bases). The germline V gene has CDR1 SGHAT and CDR2 FQNNGV. Trimming cost V 2 bases and J 3 bases, with 11 bases left between them. This CDR3 is 14 amino acids long.

The V and J genes are TRBV14 and TRBJ1-1; D unresolved. CDR1 is SGHDN, CDR2 FVKESK, per germline. Trimming removed 4 bases at V and 1 base at J, with 13 bases between. There are 15 residues in the CDR3. In DNA, the CDR3 is TGTGCCAGCAGCCCGGACCACCGAAGGAACACTGAAGCTTTCTTT. Amino acid sequence: CASSPDHRRNTEAFF.

Here the CDR3 reads CASSLVGTSGGAPTDTQYF. Here the CDR3 DNA reads TGTGCCAGCAGCTTAGTAGGGACTAGCGGGGGGGCACCTACAGATACGCAGTATTTT. This chain uses TRBV7-6 with TRBJ2-3, with TRBD2 matching 16 bases. CDR3 length: 19 residues. V lost 1 base to trimming and J lost 3 bases; unmatched junction nucleotides: 7. Per the germline V gene, CDR1 is SGHVS and CDR2 is FNYEAQ.

DNA for the CDR3: TGTGCCAGCAGCCAGACTTTCGGGCCGGACACTGAAGCTTTCTTT. Amino acid sequence: CASSQTFGPDTEAFF. The rearrangement uses TRBV14 and TRBJ1-1, with D hard to call. The CDR3 consists of 15 residues. The germline CDR1 and CDR2 sequences are SGHDN and FVKESK. The ends were cut back, 3 bases at V and 3 bases at J, with 14 bases in the middle.

J is TRBJ1-2 and V is TRBV6-5; D might be TRBD1 (6 bases). The CDR3 runs 14 residues. V lost 6 bases to trimming and J lost 2 bases, with 13 bases between them. Germline CDR1 and CDR2: MNHEY and SVGAGI. The CDR3 DNA reads TGTGCCAGCAGCTCAGGGGTCTCCAACTATGGCTACACCTTC. Translated, it gives CASSSGVSNYGYTF.

This clone occurred once. The gene calls are TRBV7-6 and TRBJ1-1; possible D gene TRBD1, 6 bases. The CDR3 consists of 13 residues. Per germline, CDR1 SGHVS and CDR2 FNYEAQ. V was pared by 3 bases and J by 5 bases, with 10 bases between. Written as DNA, the CDR3 is TGTGCCAGCAGCTTCTCAGGGGTGACTGAAGCTTTCTTT. Protein sequence: CASSFSGVTEAFF.

This clone was recorded once. This chain uses TRBV30 with TRBJ1-2, with D tentatively TRBD1 (5 bases). Trimming left V 2 bases short and J 4 bases short, with 17 bases between. The CDR3 sequence is 15 residues long. Germline V gene lookup returns CDR1 GTSNPN and CDR2 SVGIG (reference sequence). The CDR3: CAWSSMGGFSYGYTF. CDR3 nucleotide sequence: TGTGCCTGGAGTTCAATGGGGGGTTTTTCCTATGGCTACACCTTC.

This chain joins TRBV7-2 and TRBJ1-2, with D hard to call. The CDR3 runs 11 residues. V shed 0 bases and J shed 8 bases, with 4 bases lying between them. Germline loops: CDR1 SGHTA, CDR2 FQGNSA. DNA of the CDR3: TGTGCCAGCAGCTTAGCGCGCGGCTACACCTTC. Protein sequence: CASSLARGYTF.

This chain links TRBV11-2 with TRBJ2-5, with a possible D match to TRBD1 (6 bases). This CDR3 contains 15 residues. Trimming removed 3 bases from V and 2 bases from J, with 13 bases in between. Germline V gene sequence: CDR1 SGHAT, CDR2 FQNNGV. The CDR3 spells CASSFSGTRQETQYF. Written as DNA, the CDR3 is TGTGCCAGCAGCTTCTCCGGGACACGGCAAGAGACCCAGTACTTC. The complete variable domain, with remaining parts taken from reference TRBV11-2 and TRBJ2-5, reads EAGVAQSPRYKIIEKRQSVAFWCNPISGHATLYWYQQILGQGPKLLIQFQNNGVVDDSQLPKDRFSAERLKGVDSTLKIQPAKLEDSAVYLCASSFSGTRQETQYFGPGTRLLVL.

Only a few counts were recorded for this clone. The V and J genes are TRBV2 and TRBJ1-5; weak D call: TRBD1 (5 bases). The CDR3 extends over 14 amino acids. Germline CDR1 is SNHLY and CDR2 is FYNNEI. V was shortened by 5 bases and J by 3 bases, with 11 bases between the two germline ends. CDR3 coding DNA: TGTGCCAGCAGTACCGGGACGACCAATCAGCCCCAGCATTTT. Its protein is CASSTGTTNQPQHF. Supplemented by reference TRBV2 and TRBJ1-5, the full variable domain reads EPEVTQTPSHQVTQMGQEVILRCVPISNHLYFYWYRQILGQKVEFLVSFYNNEISEKSEIFDDQFSVERPDGSNFTLKIRSTKLEDSAMYFCASSTGTTNQPQHFGDGTRLSIL.

This rearrangement joins TRBV5-4 to TRBJ1-1, with D possibly being TRBD1 (5 bases). The V gene lost 4 bases and the J gene lost 4 bases, with 14 bases spanning the gap. This CDR3 spans 14 amino acids. The germline V gene has CDR1 SGHNT and CDR2 YYREEE (reference sequence). CDR3 amino acids: CASSNTRGGTEAFF. The CDR3 DNA follows: TGTGCCAGCAGCAACACTAGGGGAGGCACTGAAGCTTTCTTT.

CDR3 residues: CASSIANEKLFF. DNA for the CDR3: TGTGCCAGTAGTATAGCAAATGAAAAACTGTTTTTT. J is TRBJ1-4 and V is TRBV19; no firm D call. This CDR3 is built from 12 residues. Germline V lookup: CDR1 LNHDA, CDR2 SQIVND (reference sequence). The ends were cut back, 1 base at V and 5 bases at J, with 2 bases in the middle.

The chain links TRBV20-1 to TRBJ2-2; D unresolved. This CDR3 contains 11 residues. From germline, CDR1 is DFQATT and CDR2 SNEGSKA (reference sequence). Trimming removed 0 bases at V and 7 bases at J, with 3 bases between. The DNA of the CDR3 is TGCAGTGCTAGAGAAGGCGGGGAGCTGTTTTTT. Its protein product is CSAREGGELFF.

The V and J genes are TRBV15 and TRBJ1-4, with TRBD1 matching over 10 bases. Germline V gives CDR1 LNHNV, CDR2 YYDKDF (reference sequence). V gave up 1 base and J gave up 7 bases; unmatched junction bases: 3. This CDR3 comprises 15 residues. CDR3: CATSRGQGAGEKLFF. In DNA, the CDR3 is TGTGCCACCAGCAGAGGACAGGGGGCAGGTGAAAAACTGTTTTTT.

The CDR3 protein is CASSPDRERQETQYF. The CDR3 DNA sequence: TGTGCCAGTAGTCCGGACAGGGAGCGGCAAGAGACCCAGTACTTC. The chain recombines TRBV19 with TRBJ2-5; TRBD1 agrees at 8 bases. The CDR3 is 15 amino acids. Germline V gene sequence: CDR1 LNHDA, CDR2 SQIVND (reference sequence). The V gene end was trimmed by 5 bases and the J gene end by 2 bases; junction bases not matched to a gene: 7.

V usage is TRBV28 and J usage is TRBJ2-7; 7 bases agree with TRBD1. This CDR3 contains 15 residues. Germline values: CDR1 MDHEN, CDR2 SYDVKM. Germline trimming cut 6 bases from V and 3 bases from J; bases unmatched to any gene: 11. The CDR3 here is CASSPPGQNFYEQYF. Here the CDR3 DNA reads TGTGCCAGCAGCCCACCGGGACAGAACTTCTACGAGCAGTACTTC.

V and J are TRBV23-1 and TRBJ1-4; D perhaps matches TRBD1 (5 bases). Being an ORF, TRBV23-1 has a function that is uncertain. There are 16 residues in the CDR3. Trimming shortened V by 8 bases and J by 4 bases, and 20 bases separated the two germline ends. For the CDR3, the DNA is TGCGCCAGCGAGCGGCCCTCAGGGCGGGGTAATGAAAAACTGTTTTTT. It encodes CASERPSGRGNEKLFF.

This clone appeared once. The genes are TRBV19 and TRBJ2-7; 9 nucleotides align to TRBD2. Germline-derived CDR1 and CDR2 are LNHDA and SQIVND (reference sequence). The V segment lost 7 bases and the J segment 1 base; nucleotides outside the gene matches: 8. The CDR3 runs to 15 residues. CDR3 DNA: TGTGCCAGTACCCCAAGCGGGGGGTCGTCCTACGAGCAGTACTTC. Encoded protein: CASTPSGGSSYEQYF.

This rearrangement joins TRBV10-3 to TRBJ2-3, with 8 nucleotides matching TRBD1. The V and J ends lost 1 base and 5 bases, in that order; junction bases with no gene match: 8. Per germline, CDR1 ENHRY and CDR2 SYGVKD. The CDR3 loop spans 16 amino acids. CDR3 DNA sequence: TGTGCCATCAGTGAGTTTGAACAGGGGGGCAGAGATACGCAGTATTTT. It encodes CAISEFEQGGRDTQYF.